The 25 T cell receptor beta chains in this list originate from one sample, sequenced in a study of vaccination and CD4 T cells after COVID-19. Antigen specificity for these receptors is unknown. Treatment here: approximately nine-day PBMC culture with coronavirus spike peptide pools or control peptides (ViraFEST assay). With the Oncomine TCR Beta short-read assay, DNA from cultured CD4+ T cells was sequenced. MiXCR, applied by TCRdb to the PCR reads, yields one record per CDR3 protein. This repertoire shows approximately 12,000 distinct CDR3 sequences, more than 45% found once; its top ten account for about 28%. What was sequenced was CD4+ T cells from blood, cultured in vitro. The receptors derive from a human donor who had recovered from COVID-19.

The chain joins TRBV2 to TRBJ2-3; D is undetermined. The germline V gene has CDR1 SNHLY and CDR2 FYNNEI. The CDR3 covers 11 residues. The V end was cut by 4 bases, the J end by 6 bases, with 5 bases between. CDR3 in DNA: TGTGCCAGCAGTGTGTGGGATACGCAGTATTTT. Translating gives CASSVWDTQYF. The variable domain in full, completed from reference TRBV2 and TRBJ2-3, reads EPEVTQTPSHQVTQMGQEVILRCVPISNHLYFYWYRQILGQKVEFLVSFYNNEISEKSEIFDDQFSVERPDGSNFTLKIRSTKLEDSAMYFCASSVWDTQYFGPGTRLTVL.

The chain recombines TRBV11-3 with TRBJ2-3, with 11 bases identical to TRBD2. Germline CDR1 and CDR2: SGHNT and YENEEA. Trimming took 8 bases from V and 2 from J; bases not matched to a gene: 6. This CDR3 is 15 amino acids long. The CDR3 here is CASQRLAGYTDTQYF. The CDR3 nucleotides read TGTGCCAGCCAAAGACTAGCGGGATACACAGATACGCAGTATTTT.

This rearrangement joins TRBV20-1 to TRBJ2-1, with 7 bases identical to TRBD2. V shed 0 bases and J 6 bases; nucleotides not matched to a gene: 11. This CDR3 spans 16 amino acids. Germline CDR1 is DFQATT and CDR2 is SNEGSKA (reference sequence). DNA for the CDR3: TGCAGTGCTAGAGATTCGTGGGAGGGAAGACGCAATGAGCAGTTCTTC. This translates into CSARDSWEGRRNEQFF.

This chain joins TRBV7-9 and TRBJ2-5; the D is unclear. In germline, CDR1 is SEHNR, CDR2 FQNEAQ (reference sequence). The V gene lost 10 bases and the J gene lost 1 base, with 13 bases spanning the gap. This CDR3 is built from 13 residues. CDR3 coding DNA: TGTGCCACCTCGTTTCGGTCCCAAGAGACCCAGTACTTC. It is translated as CATSFRSQETQYF.

The V call is TRBV7-9, the J call TRBJ2-2, with unresolved D. Between the trimmed V and J ends, which lost 4 bases and 5 bases, there was a span of 14 bases. The length of the CDR3 is 15 residues. Germline CDR1 reads SEHNR; CDR2 reads FQNEAQ (reference sequence). The CDR3 is CASSSTAQVTGELFF. The CDR3 DNA follows: TGTGCCAGCAGCTCGACCGCCCAGGTTACCGGGGAGCTGTTTTTT.

The chain is built from TRBV7-3 and TRBJ2-3; 12 nucleotides match TRBD2. The CDR3 contains 18 residues. J gave up 4 bases and V 2 bases, and 10 bases lay outside the gene matches. Germline loops: CDR1 SGHTA, CDR2 FQGTGA. The CDR3 sequence is CASSLDSSGRGEADTQYF. CDR3 sequence (DNA): TGTGCCAGCAGCTTAGACTCTAGCGGGAGGGGGGAGGCAGATACGCAGTATTTT.

This clonotype was counted only a few times. The V and J genes are TRBV28 and TRBJ1-2; D not resolved. Per the germline V gene, CDR1 is MDHEN and CDR2 is SYDVKM. This CDR3 spans 14 amino acids. V was pared by 5 bases and J by 6 bases, with 16 bases between. CDR3 DNA: TGTGCCAGCAGTCCCCCCGGACCCTCGGATGGCTACACCTTC. Translation: CASSPPGPSDGYTF.

V gene TRBV30 combines with J gene TRBJ2-7, with a weak D call TRBD2 (5 bases). Trimming left V 8 bases short and J 3 bases short, with 11 bases between. Germline CDR1 GTSNPN, CDR2 SVGIG (reference sequence). This CDR3 has 11 amino acids. The CDR3: CALRRDYEQYF. The CDR3, as DNA: TGTGCCCTACGACGGGACTACGAGCAGTACTTC.

V gene TRBV11-2 combines with J gene TRBJ1-2; D perhaps matches TRBD1 (5 bases). The CDR3 extends over 15 amino acids. The germline V and J ends were trimmed by 4 bases and 1 base, with 13 bases remaining between them. CDR1 SGHAT and CDR2 FQNNGV come from the germline V gene. For the CDR3, the DNA is TGTGCCAGCAGCTCCCTCCCGACAGATAACTATGGCTACACCTTC. Translated, it gives CASSSLPTDNYGYTF.

By share of the sample, this clonotype is large (0.1 to 1%). The CDR3 reads CASRSSGEETQYF. In DNA, the CDR3 is TGTGCCAGCCGAAGTAGCGGGGAAGAGACCCAGTACTTC. The rearrangement links TRBV6-2 or TRBV6-3 to TRBJ2-5; 8 nucleotides agree with TRBD2. CDR1 is MNHEY, CDR2 SVGEGT, per germline. The V and J ends lost 8 bases and 3 bases, in that order; junction bases with no gene match: 5. The CDR3 loop spans 13 amino acids.

The rearrangement joins TRBV28 to TRBJ2-5, with 9 positions matching TRBD2. The J segment lost 4 bases and the V segment lost 7 bases, leaving 7 bases of the junction unmatched. Germline assignment: CDR1 MDHEN and CDR2 SYDVKM. The CDR3 has 14 residues. CDR3 coding DNA: TGTGCCAGCACGCTAGCGGGGTTCGGAGAGACCCAGTACTTC. Its translation: CASTLAGFGETQYF.

The J gene is TRBJ2-3, the V gene TRBV28; 8 bases agree with TRBD2. The CDR3 is 18 residues long. Trimming cost V 5 bases and J 3 bases; bases outside gene matches: 16. Germline V gene data show CDR1 as MDHEN and CDR2 as SYDVKM. The CDR3 region has the DNA TGTGCCAGCAGTATACTCCCGGGGAGGGCTAGCGGGACAGATACGCAGTATTTT. Protein: CASSILPGRASGTDTQYF.

The V and J genes are TRBV6-2 or TRBV6-3 and TRBJ2-6, with 14 bases fitting TRBD2. Germline V gene data show CDR1 as MNHEY and CDR2 as SVGEGT. Trimming removed 2 bases from V and 0 bases from J; junction bases left unmatched: 12. The CDR3 is made up of 22 amino acids. The CDR3 sequence is CASSYTYGLAGGLFSGANVLTF. The CDR3 bases are TGTGCCAGCAGTTACACCTACGGACTAGCGGGGGGCCTCTTCTCTGGGGCCAACGTCCTGACTTTC.

The rearrangement uses TRBV28 and TRBJ1-3; D remains ambiguous. The CDR3 consists of 16 residues. V lost 6 bases and J 0 bases, leaving 15 bases between the germline ends. Germline V gene sequence: CDR1 MDHEN, CDR2 SYDVKM. CDR3 in DNA: TGTGCCAGCAGCCCTGAACAGTGGGTCTCTGGAAACACCATATATTTT. Protein sequence: CASSPEQWVSGNTIYF.

The rearrangement links TRBV4-1 to TRBJ2-1; TRBD2 agrees at 16 bases. Germline CDR1 is MGHRA and CDR2 is YSYEKL. The CDR3 extends over 16 amino acids. The trim removed 3 bases at V and 12 bases at J, leaving 8 bases unmatched. This CDR3 is CASSQGLAGGEVGQFF. The CDR3 nucleotides read TGCGCCAGCAGCCAGGGACTAGCGGGGGGGGAGGTAGGGCAGTTCTTC.

This clonotype was found a few times. This chain joins TRBV20-1 and TRBJ1-5; D might be TRBD1 (5 bases). CDR3 length equals 16 residues. Germline V lookup: CDR1 DFQATT, CDR2 SNEGSKA (reference sequence). Trimming removed 4 bases at V and 4 bases at J, with 20 bases between. CDR3 bases: TGCAGTGCTACCACGGAGGGCAGGGTAGAGAATCAGCCCCAGCATTTT. Translation: CSATTEGRVENQPQHF.

The chain is built from TRBV7-9 and TRBJ1-1; no clear D. V lost 5 bases and J 4 bases, leaving 20 bases between the germline ends. This CDR3 comprises 16 residues. Germline CDR1 SEHNR, CDR2 FQNEAQ (reference sequence). This chain's CDR3 is CASSPPRAGGVTEAFF. The CDR3 coding sequence is TGTGCCAGCAGCCCACCCCGGGCGGGTGGCGTCACTGAAGCTTTCTTT.

The chain couples TRBV27 to TRBJ2-7; 15 bases fit TRBD2. Germline V gives CDR1 MNHEY, CDR2 SMNVEV (reference sequence). The CDR3 has 15 residues. The ends lost 4 bases at V and 4 bases at J; junction bases unmatched: 2. The CDR3 protein is CASSSGLAGGYEQYF. In nucleotides, the CDR3 is TGTGCCAGCAGTTCCGGACTAGCGGGAGGGTACGAGCAGTACTTC.

The V gene is TRBV7-9, the J gene TRBJ1-2; 8 positions agree with TRBD1. This CDR3 has 13 amino acids. Losses at the gene ends were 4 bases for V and 6 bases for J; bases not matched to a gene: 4. Germline-derived CDR1 and CDR2 are SEHNR and FQNEAQ (reference sequence). The chain's CDR3 is CASSSRQGNGYTF. CDR3 coding DNA: TGTGCCAGCAGCTCGCGACAGGGGAATGGCTACACCTTC.

The gene calls are TRBV6-1 and TRBJ2-5; no reliable D call. V was cut by 6 bases and J by 5 bases, with 22 bases left in between. CDR1 is MNHNS, CDR2 SASEGT, per germline. The CDR3 has 16 residues. DNA of the CDR3: TGTGCCAGCAGGACGCCTGGTACGTCTAATGAGGAGACCCAGTACTTC. Amino acid sequence: CASRTPGTSNEETQYF.

The chain joins TRBV20-1 to TRBJ1-1; the D is unclear. The CDR3 covers 13 residues. Looked up from germline, CDR1 is DFQATT and CDR2 is SNEGSKA (reference sequence). V lost 3 bases and J 1 base, leaving 9 bases between the germline ends. CDR3 nucleotides: TGCAGTGCTAGGGTGGGCAGGAACACTGAAGCTTTCTTT. As protein: CSARVGRNTEAFF.

V usage is TRBV30 and J usage is TRBJ2-5; TRBD2 is a possible D gene (6 bases). This CDR3 is 16 amino acids long. Trimming took 0 bases from V and 2 from J, leaving 16 bases between them. Germline CDR1 is GTSNPN and CDR2 is SVGIG (reference sequence). This CDR3 reads CAWSVRLSGSQETQYF. Written as DNA, the CDR3 is TGTGCCTGGAGTGTACGGCTTAGCGGTTCTCAAGAGACCCAGTACTTC. Full variable domain (rest looked up from reference TRBV30 and TRBJ2-5): SQTIHQWPATLVQPVGSPLSLECTVEGTSNPNLYWYRQAAGRGLQLLFYSVGIGQISSEVPQNLSASRPQDRQFILSSKKLLLSDSGFYLCAWSVRLSGSQETQYFGPGTRLLVL.

The V call is TRBV27, the J call TRBJ2-7; 9 nucleotides agree with TRBD2. The germline V gene encodes CDR1 MNHEY and CDR2 SMNVEV (reference sequence). This CDR3 contains 15 residues. Germline trimming cut 3 bases from V and 1 base from J; bases unmatched to any gene: 4. CDR3 nucleotide sequence: TGTGCCAGCAGTTTTAAGCGGGGGGAATCCTACGAGCAGTACTTC. It yields the protein CASSFKRGESYEQYF.

The genes are TRBV7-2 and TRBJ2-1, with D tentatively TRBD2 (6 bases). The CDR3 loop spans 17 amino acids. V lost 6 bases, J lost 0 bases, and 18 bases lay in between. Germline V lookup: CDR1 SGHTA, CDR2 FQGNSA. The CDR3 coding sequence is TGTGCCAGCAGACCCCCCGGGACTCTTAGCTCCTACAATGAGCAGTTCTTC. It is translated as CASRPPGTLSSYNEQFF.

This clonotype has only a few counts. The chain employs TRBV27 and TRBJ2-5; TRBD1 is a possible D gene (6 bases). Germline CDR1 and CDR2: MNHEY and SMNVEV (reference sequence). Trimming stripped 3 bases from V and 4 bases from J, with 9 bases between. This CDR3 has 13 residues. The CDR3 is CASSFQGRETQYF. The CDR3 DNA reads as TGTGCCAGCAGTTTCCAGGGGCGAGAGACCCAGTACTTC.